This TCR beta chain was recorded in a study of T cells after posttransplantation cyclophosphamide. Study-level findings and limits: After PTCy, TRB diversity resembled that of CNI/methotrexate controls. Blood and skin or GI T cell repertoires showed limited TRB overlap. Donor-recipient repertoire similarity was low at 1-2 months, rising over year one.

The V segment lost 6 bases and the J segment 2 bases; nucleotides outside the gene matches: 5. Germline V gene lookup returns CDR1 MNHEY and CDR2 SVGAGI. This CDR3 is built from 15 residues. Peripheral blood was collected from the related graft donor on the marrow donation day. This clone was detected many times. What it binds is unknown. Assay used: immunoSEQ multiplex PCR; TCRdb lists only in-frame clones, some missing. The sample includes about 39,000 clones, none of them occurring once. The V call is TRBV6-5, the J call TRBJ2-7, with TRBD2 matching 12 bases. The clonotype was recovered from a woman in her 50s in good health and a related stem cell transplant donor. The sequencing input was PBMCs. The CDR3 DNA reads TGTGCCAGCAGACCCACTAGCGGGGGGACCTACGAGCAGTACTTC. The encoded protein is CASRPTSGGTYEQYF.